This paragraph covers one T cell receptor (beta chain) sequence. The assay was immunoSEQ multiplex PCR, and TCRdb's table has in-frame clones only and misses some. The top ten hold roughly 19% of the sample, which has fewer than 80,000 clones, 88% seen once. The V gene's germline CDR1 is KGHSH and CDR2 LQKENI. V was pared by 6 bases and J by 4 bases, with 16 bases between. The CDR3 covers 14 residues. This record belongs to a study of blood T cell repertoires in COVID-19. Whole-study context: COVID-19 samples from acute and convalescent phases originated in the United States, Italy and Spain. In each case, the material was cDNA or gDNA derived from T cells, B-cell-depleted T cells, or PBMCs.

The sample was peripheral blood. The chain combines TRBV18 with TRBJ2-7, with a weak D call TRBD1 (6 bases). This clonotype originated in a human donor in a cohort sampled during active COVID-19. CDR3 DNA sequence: TGTGCCAGCTCGTCACAGGGAATCGAGTACGAGCAGTACTTC. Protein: CASSSQGIEYEQYF.